Listed below are T cell receptor beta chains from one sample, sequenced in a study of T cell changes during pregnancy in multiple sclerosis. Profiled with immunoSEQ multiplex PCR; TCRdb holds only in-frame clones, not every one. Here the sample spans 75,000 to 85,000 clones, around 93% being singletons. Here the sequenced sample was peripheral blood, taken in the second trimester of pregnancy. The receptors originated from a female donor with multiple sclerosis, enrolled in a pregnancy study. Both conserved end residues are part of each CDR3. The order of the fields is CDR3 DNA, CDR3 protein, clone size, J gene, D gene, V gene. A D gene is named only where the DNA matches it firmly. Some rows mark clone size as missing; the rest say once, few, many or name a class of expanded clone.

CDR3nt: TGTGCCAGCAGCTTGGGCAGGTACTACGAGCAGTACTTC
CDR3aa: CASSLGRYYEQYF
abundance: -
j_gene: TRBJ2-7
d_gene: -
v_gene: TRBV5-4

CDR3nt: TGTGCCAGCAGTCCAGGGTACAACTATGGCTACACCTTC
CDR3aa: CASSPGYNYGYTF
abundance: once
j_gene: TRBJ1-2
d_gene: -
v_gene: TRBV6-5

CDR3nt: TGCGCCAGCAGCCAAGGCTTGAGGGGGCAAAATCAGCCCCAGCATTTT
CDR3aa: CASSQGLRGQNQPQHF
abundance: -
j_gene: TRBJ1-5
d_gene: TRBD1
v_gene: TRBV4-1

CDR3nt: TGTGCCAGCAACTTGGAGAGCAATCAGCCCCAGCATTTT
CDR3aa: CASNLESNQPQHF
abundance: -
j_gene: TRBJ1-5
d_gene: -
v_gene: TRBV2

CDR3nt: TGTGCCAGCAGTTTAGGGCAGGGTAACACTGAAGCTTTCTTT
CDR3aa: CASSLGQGNTEAFF
abundance: -
j_gene: TRBJ1-1
d_gene: -
v_gene: TRBV28

CDR3nt: TGCGCCAGCAGCCCCACAGAGCGGGGGAGCACAGATACGCAGTATTTT
CDR3aa: CASSPTERGSTDTQYF
abundance: -
j_gene: TRBJ2-3
d_gene: TRBD2
v_gene: TRBV4-1

CDR3nt: TGTGCCAGTAGTATAGGAGTTTTCTACGAGCAGTACTTC
CDR3aa: CASSIGVFYEQYF
abundance: -
j_gene: TRBJ2-7
d_gene: -
v_gene: TRBV19

CDR3nt: TGTGCCAGCAGCTCACTCAGGGGTGTTGAGCAGTTCTTC
CDR3aa: CASSSLRGVEQFF
abundance: once
j_gene: TRBJ2-1
d_gene: -
v_gene: TRBV5-6

CDR3nt: TGCGCCAGCAGCCAAGATGGTCATTCCTCTGGCCTGGGCACAGATACGCAGTATTTT
CDR3aa: CASSQDGHSSGLGTDTQYF
abundance: -
j_gene: TRBJ2-3
d_gene: -
v_gene: TRBV4-1

CDR3nt: TGTGCCAGCAGTTACTCGGGCGGCGGGGGCTACGAGCAGTACTTC
CDR3aa: CASSYSGGGGYEQYF
abundance: -
j_gene: TRBJ2-7
d_gene: TRBD2
v_gene: TRBV6-6

CDR3nt: TGTGCCAGTAGTCCAACTAGTAAGAACGAGCAGTACTTC
CDR3aa: CASSPTSKNEQYF
abundance: -
j_gene: TRBJ2-7
d_gene: -
v_gene: TRBV19

CDR3nt: TGTGCCAGCTCACCATTAGATAACTATGGCTACACCTTC
CDR3aa: CASSPLDNYGYTF
abundance: -
j_gene: TRBJ1-2
d_gene: -
v_gene: TRBV18

CDR3nt: TGCGCCAGCAGTGACCCGGGATCCGGATTCTACGAGCAGTACTTC
CDR3aa: CASSDPGSGFYEQYF
abundance: -
j_gene: TRBJ2-7
d_gene: -
v_gene: TRBV10-2

CDR3nt: TGCGCCAGCAGCCAAGATGTGAGGCTGACGCAGTTCTTC
CDR3aa: CASSQDVRLTQFF
abundance: once
j_gene: TRBJ2-1
d_gene: -
v_gene: TRBV4-1

CDR3nt: TGTGCCAGCAGAACTGCGGGGGCAGATGAGCAGTTCTTC
CDR3aa: CASRTAGADEQFF
abundance: once
j_gene: TRBJ2-1
d_gene: -
v_gene: TRBV9

CDR3nt: TGTGCCAGCAGCTTCAGGAGGGACAGGGAAAGGGATGGCTACACCTTC
CDR3aa: CASSFRRDRERDGYTF
abundance: -
j_gene: TRBJ1-2
d_gene: TRBD1
v_gene: TRBV5-4

CDR3nt: TGTGCCAGCAGCGTAGGACTAGCGTTTGAGACCCAGTACTTC
CDR3aa: CASSVGLAFETQYF
abundance: -
j_gene: TRBJ2-5
d_gene: TRBD2
v_gene: TRBV9

CDR3nt: TGCGCCAGCAGTGAGGAGAGGGGGGGTAGGGTCACTGAAGCTTTCTTT
CDR3aa: CASSEERGGRVTEAFF
abundance: -
j_gene: TRBJ1-1
d_gene: -
v_gene: TRBV10-2

CDR3nt: TGCGCCAGCAGCTTGCAGGGGGCGGTTTACGAGCAGTACTTC
CDR3aa: CASSLQGAVYEQYF
abundance: -
j_gene: TRBJ2-7
d_gene: TRBD1
v_gene: TRBV5-1

CDR3nt: TGTGCCAGCAGTAGCTCGACTTCCTATACGCAGTATTTT
CDR3aa: CASSSSTSYTQYF
abundance: -
j_gene: TRBJ2-3
d_gene: -
v_gene: TRBV2

CDR3nt: TGTGCCAGCCCCCCCCAGCGGGGGGATTACAATGAGCAGTTCTTC
CDR3aa: CASPPQRGDYNEQFF
abundance: once
j_gene: TRBJ2-1
d_gene: TRBD2
v_gene: TRBV28

CDR3nt: TGTGCCAGTAGGGTGGGGACAATAAACGGCTATGGCTACACCTTC
CDR3aa: CASRVGTINGYGYTF
abundance: -
j_gene: TRBJ1-2
d_gene: -
v_gene: TRBV19

CDR3nt: TGTGCCAGCTCACCGGAGCGGATTAATTCACCCCTCCACTTT
CDR3aa: CASSPERINSPLHF
abundance: -
j_gene: TRBJ1-6
d_gene: -
v_gene: TRBV18

CDR3nt: TGTGCCAGCAGTGTCCGGGGGGACACTGAAGCTTTCTTT
CDR3aa: CASSVRGDTEAFF
abundance: -
j_gene: TRBJ1-1
d_gene: -
v_gene: TRBV6-1

CDR3nt: TGTGCCAGCAGCACATCGACAGGGAACACTGAAGCTTTCTTT
CDR3aa: CASSTSTGNTEAFF
abundance: -
j_gene: TRBJ1-1
d_gene: -
v_gene: TRBV9

CDR3nt: TGTGCCAGCAGCTGGAGAGCGGGGGGGGAATACGAGCAGTACTTC
CDR3aa: CASSWRAGGEYEQYF
abundance: -
j_gene: TRBJ2-7
d_gene: TRBD2
v_gene: TRBV7-2

CDR3nt: TGCGCCAGCAGCTTGGCAGAGGGAGCCGGGGAGCTGTTTTTT
CDR3aa: CASSLAEGAGELFF
abundance: -
j_gene: TRBJ2-2
d_gene: -
v_gene: TRBV5-1

CDR3nt: TGTGCCAGTAGCATAAGGACAGGGAACTATGGCTACACCTTC
CDR3aa: CASSIRTGNYGYTF
abundance: -
j_gene: TRBJ1-2
d_gene: TRBD1
v_gene: TRBV19

CDR3nt: TGTGCCAGCAGTACGCCTCGGAGGGCTTTCTTT
CDR3aa: CASSTPRRAFF
abundance: -
j_gene: TRBJ1-1
d_gene: -
v_gene: TRBV28

CDR3nt: TGCGCCAGCAGCTTGGAAGGACATGTCTACGAGCAGTACTTC
CDR3aa: CASSLEGHVYEQYF
abundance: -
j_gene: TRBJ2-7
d_gene: -
v_gene: TRBV5-1

CDR3nt: TGTGCCAGCAGCAAAGAGGGGGAACTTATGGACGAGCAGTACTTC
CDR3aa: CASSKEGELMDEQYF
abundance: once
j_gene: TRBJ2-7
d_gene: -
v_gene: TRBV9

CDR3nt: TGTGCCAGCAGCTTAGGGGGTAGACTGGGACAGGGGAACACCGGGGAGCTGTTTTTT
CDR3aa: CASSLGGRLGQGNTGELFF
abundance: -
j_gene: TRBJ2-2
d_gene: TRBD1
v_gene: TRBV11-2

CDR3nt: TGTGCCAGCAGCCCGCAGGGCGGCCTACTCCCTAACTATGGCTACACCTTC
CDR3aa: CASSPQGGLLPNYGYTF
abundance: -
j_gene: TRBJ1-2
d_gene: -
v_gene: TRBV7-2

CDR3nt: TGCGCCAGCAGCTTCGGGGACAGGTTAGAGACCCAGTACTTC
CDR3aa: CASSFGDRLETQYF
abundance: -
j_gene: TRBJ2-5
d_gene: TRBD1
v_gene: TRBV5-1

CDR3nt: TGTGCCTGCCCTCCGGGGATACAAGCGGATGAGCAGTTCTTC
CDR3aa: CACPPGIQADEQFF
abundance: -
j_gene: TRBJ2-1
d_gene: -
v_gene: TRBV30

CDR3nt: TGTGCCAGCAGCCAGGTCCTTACGGACAGCCAAGAGACCCAGTACTTC
CDR3aa: CASSQVLTDSQETQYF
abundance: -
j_gene: TRBJ2-5
d_gene: -
v_gene: TRBV4-2

CDR3nt: TGTGCCAGTACCAACAACATTTGGGGGGAGAACACCGGGGAGCTGTTTTTT
CDR3aa: CASTNNIWGENTGELFF
abundance: -
j_gene: TRBJ2-2
d_gene: -
v_gene: TRBV19

CDR3nt: TGCGCCAGCAGCTTGGAGGGGGCGGCTGGAAACACCATATATTTT
CDR3aa: CASSLEGAAGNTIYF
abundance: -
j_gene: TRBJ1-3
d_gene: TRBD1
v_gene: TRBV5-1

CDR3nt: TGCGCCAGCAGCGCGACAGGGGGCTCTGGCTACACCTTC
CDR3aa: CASSATGGSGYTF
abundance: -
j_gene: TRBJ1-2
d_gene: TRBD1
v_gene: TRBV5-1

CDR3nt: TGTGCCAGCAGCCTACAGGGAAATTCACCCCTCCACTTT
CDR3aa: CASSLQGNSPLHF
abundance: few
j_gene: TRBJ1-6
d_gene: -
v_gene: TRBV7-3

CDR3nt: TGTGCCAGCAGTTACAGCGGGGGACGGAGCACAGATACGCAGTATTTT
CDR3aa: CASSYSGGRSTDTQYF
abundance: -
j_gene: TRBJ2-3
d_gene: TRBD2
v_gene: TRBV6-5

CDR3nt: TGTGCCAGCAGTCCCACGACAGGCGTCTACGAGCAGTACTTC
CDR3aa: CASSPTTGVYEQYF
abundance: -
j_gene: TRBJ2-7
d_gene: -
v_gene: TRBV27

CDR3nt: TGTGCCAGCAACCCGGGTGGTCAGGGGCGCGAAAAACTGTTTTTT
CDR3aa: CASNPGGQGREKLFF
abundance: -
j_gene: TRBJ1-4
d_gene: -
v_gene: TRBV7-9

CDR3nt: TGTGCCAGCGGGGGGGCGGGCAATGAGCAGTTCTTC
CDR3aa: CASGGAGNEQFF
abundance: -
j_gene: TRBJ2-1
d_gene: -
v_gene: TRBV6-5

CDR3nt: TGTGCCAGCAGCGTAGATGTGAGGGGGTACACCGGGGAGCTGTTTTTT
CDR3aa: CASSVDVRGYTGELFF
abundance: -
j_gene: TRBJ2-2
d_gene: -
v_gene: TRBV9

CDR3nt: TGTGCCAGCAGCCGAGGACAGGGGGATGAGCAGTTCTTC
CDR3aa: CASSRGQGDEQFF
abundance: -
j_gene: TRBJ2-1
d_gene: TRBD1
v_gene: TRBV7-3

CDR3nt: TGTGCCAGCAGCGTAAACTATTATTCACCCCTCCACTTT
CDR3aa: CASSVNYYSPLHF
abundance: -
j_gene: TRBJ1-6
d_gene: -
v_gene: TRBV9

CDR3nt: TGTGCCAGCAGGGGCAGCGGGGGGCTGAACAATGAGCAGTTCTTC
CDR3aa: CASRGSGGLNNEQFF
abundance: -
j_gene: TRBJ2-1
d_gene: TRBD2
v_gene: TRBV2

CDR3nt: TGCACCAGCAGCCACCAAGTGCATGACAGGGGGCAAGCCGAGCAGTACTTC
CDR3aa: CTSSHQVHDRGQAEQYF
abundance: -
j_gene: TRBJ2-7
d_gene: -
v_gene: TRBV1